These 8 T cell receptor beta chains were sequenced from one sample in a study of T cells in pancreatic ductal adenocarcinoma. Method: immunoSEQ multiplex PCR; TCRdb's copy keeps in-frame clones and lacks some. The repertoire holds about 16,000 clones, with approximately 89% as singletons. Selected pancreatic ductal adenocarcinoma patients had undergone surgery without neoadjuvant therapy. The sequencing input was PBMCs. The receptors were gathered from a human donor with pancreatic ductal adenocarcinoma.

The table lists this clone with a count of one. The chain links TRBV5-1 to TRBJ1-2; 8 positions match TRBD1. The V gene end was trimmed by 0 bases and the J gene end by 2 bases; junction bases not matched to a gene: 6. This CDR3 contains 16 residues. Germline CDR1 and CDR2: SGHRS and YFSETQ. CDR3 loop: CASSLVTGGNNYGYTF. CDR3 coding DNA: TGCGCCAGCAGCTTGGTAACAGGGGGAAACAACTATGGCTACACCTTC.

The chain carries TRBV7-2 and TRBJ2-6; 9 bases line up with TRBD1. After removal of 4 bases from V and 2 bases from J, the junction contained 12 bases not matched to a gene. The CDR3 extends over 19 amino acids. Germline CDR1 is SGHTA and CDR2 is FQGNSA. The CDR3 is CASSSKPTGTGTGANVLTF. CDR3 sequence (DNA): TGTGCCAGCAGCTCAAAACCAACCGGGACAGGGACTGGGGCCAACGTCCTGACTTTC.

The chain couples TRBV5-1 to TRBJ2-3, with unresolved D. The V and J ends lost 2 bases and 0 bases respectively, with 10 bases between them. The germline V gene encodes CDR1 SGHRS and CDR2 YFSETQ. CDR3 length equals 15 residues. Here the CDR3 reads CASSLRGVSTDTQYF. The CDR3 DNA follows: TGCGCCAGCAGCTTACGAGGCGTTAGCACAGATACGCAGTATTTT.

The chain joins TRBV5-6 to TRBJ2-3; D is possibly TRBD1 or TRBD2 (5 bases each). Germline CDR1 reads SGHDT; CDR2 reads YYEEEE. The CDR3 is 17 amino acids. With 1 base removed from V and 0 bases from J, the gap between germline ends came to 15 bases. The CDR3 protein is CASSLPGTLASTDTQYF. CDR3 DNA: TGTGCCAGCAGCTTGCCCGGGACCCTCGCTAGCACAGATACGCAGTATTTT. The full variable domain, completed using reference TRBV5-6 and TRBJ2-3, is DAGVTQSPTHLIKTRGQQVTLRCSPKSGHDTVSWYQQALGQGPQFIFQYYEEEERQRGNFPDRFSGHQFPNYSSELNVNALLLGDSALYLCASSLPGTLASTDTQYFGPGTRLTVL.

Written as DNA, the CDR3 is TGTGCCAGCAGCTTTCGGGCTGGCAGGGCCAACACCGGGGAGCTGTTTTTT. Amino acids: CASSFRAGRANTGELFF. J is TRBJ2-2 and V is TRBV5-5, with D maybe TRBD1 (5 bases). Germline V lookup: CDR1 SGHKS, CDR2 YYEKEE (reference sequence). CDR3 size: 17 residues. The V end was cut by 2 bases, the J end by 2 bases, with 16 bases between.

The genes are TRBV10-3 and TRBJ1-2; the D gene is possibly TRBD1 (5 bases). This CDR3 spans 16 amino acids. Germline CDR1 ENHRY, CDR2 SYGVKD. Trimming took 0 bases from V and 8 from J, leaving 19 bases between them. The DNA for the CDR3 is TGTGCCATCAGTGAGTCGACGGGTAGGAGGGGCAGGGGCTACACCTTC. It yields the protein CAISESTGRRGRGYTF.

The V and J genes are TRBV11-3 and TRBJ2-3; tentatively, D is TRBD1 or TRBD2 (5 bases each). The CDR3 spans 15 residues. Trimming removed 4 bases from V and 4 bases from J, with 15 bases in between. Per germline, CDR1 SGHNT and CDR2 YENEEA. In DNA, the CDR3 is TGTGCCAGCAGCTCCGGGACCTCCAAGGCAGATACGCAGTATTTT. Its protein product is CASSSGTSKADTQYF.

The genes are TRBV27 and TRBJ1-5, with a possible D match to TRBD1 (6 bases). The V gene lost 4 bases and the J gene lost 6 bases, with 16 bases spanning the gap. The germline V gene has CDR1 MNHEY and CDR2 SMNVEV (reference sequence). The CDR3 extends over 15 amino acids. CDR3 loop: CASSYTGFESQPQHF. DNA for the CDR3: TGTGCCAGCAGTTATACAGGGTTTGAAAGTCAGCCCCAGCATTTT.